The 4 T cell receptor beta chains below all came from one sample that was sequenced in a study of T cells in tumors after PD-1 blockade. The assay was immunoSEQ multiplex PCR, and TCRdb's table has in-frame clones only and misses some. Seen here are 30,000 to 40,000 clones, about three quarters observed once, and the top ten hold around 40%. This specimen was PBMCs, taken before anti-PD-1 treatment. The receptors derive from a human donor with basal cell carcinoma.

The rearrangement links TRBV9 to TRBJ2-3; 11 nucleotides line up with TRBD2. The CDR3 runs to 19 residues. The V and J ends lost 0 bases and 3 bases, in that order; junction bases with no gene match: 12. The germline CDR1 and CDR2 sequences are SGDLS and YYNGEE. The CDR3 here is CASSVAVAGGPDRTDTQYF. CDR3 DNA: TGTGCCAGCAGCGTAGCCGTAGCGGGGGGGCCTGATAGGACAGATACGCAGTATTTT. Full variable domain (rest looked up from reference TRBV9 and TRBJ2-3): DSGVTQTPKHLITATGQRVTLRCSPRSGDLSVYWYQQSLDQGLQFLIQYYNGEERAKGNILERFSAQQFPDLHSELNLSSLELGDSALYFCASSVAVAGGPDRTDTQYFGPGTRLTVL.

CDR3 nucleotides: TGTGCCAGCATCCCAGCGGGGGCCCCCTACGAGCAGTACTTC. Its translation is CASIPAGAPYEQYF. This chain links TRBV2 with TRBJ2-7; 8 positions agree with TRBD2. Trimming took 7 bases from V and 2 from J; bases not matched to a gene: 7. CDR1 is SNHLY and CDR2 is FYNNEI in the germline V gene. The CDR3 sequence is 14 residues long.

This clone was counted once. The gene calls are TRBV3-1 (or the pseudogene TRBV3-2) and TRBJ2-3; TRBD1 matches at 10 bases. Germline loops: CDR1 LGHDT, CDR2 YNNKEL (reference sequence). V gave up 4 bases and J gave up 5 bases; unmatched junction bases: 6. The CDR3 extends over 15 amino acids. CDR3 sequence reads: CASSRGQGTQDTQYF. The CDR3 region has the DNA TGTGCCAGCAGCCGGGGACAGGGGACCCAAGATACGCAGTATTTT.

This clone showed up just a few times. The J gene is TRBJ2-1, the V gene TRBV4-3; no definite D call. From germline, CDR1 is LGHNA and CDR2 YSLEER. The CDR3 is made up of 15 amino acids. The V and J ends lost 0 bases and 5 bases respectively, with 11 bases between them. The CDR3 DNA reads as TGCGCCAGCAGCCAAGATTTTGGCAGTGACAATGAGCAGTTCTTC. This gives the protein CASSQDFGSDNEQFF.